This T cell receptor beta chain is drawn from a study of T cells in localized non-small cell lung cancer. General study results and limits: Detection in adjacent lung was observed for a median 57 of the top 100 tumor clones. Sequencing was limited to one tumor region, leaving the possibility of heterogeneity open.

Free of atypia, the adjacent lung was collected at least 2 cm away from the tumor margin. With 3 bases clipped from V and 2 bases from J, the junction kept 5 bases outside the gene matches. The CDR3 covers 14 residues. The germline V gene has CDR1 GTSNPN and CDR2 SVGIG (reference sequence). This clone has a single count. No antigen is known for it. Assay: immunoSEQ multiplex PCR; the TCRdb copy retains only in-frame clones and omits some. This sample has about 680 clones, with more than 25% found just once. The sequencing used normal lung tissue next to the tumor, collected before any cancer treatment. The TCR sequence derives from a female donor of 60 years or more with stage II lung adenocarcinoma. The V gene is TRBV30, the J gene TRBJ2-7, with 9 bases aligning to TRBD2. This chain's CDR3 is CAWRSSGTTYEQYF. The CDR3 coding sequence is TGTGCCTGGAGATCTAGCGGGACCACCTACGAGCAGTACTTC.